A single sample gave rise to the 18 T cell receptor beta chains below, sequenced in a study of persistence of HIV-infected CD4 T cells. No antigens are known for them. Cells were stimulated with overlapping HIV-1 Gag 15-mer peptides. CD40L/CD69 double-negative CD45RO-high memory CD4+ T cells were collected. Sequencing used immunoSEQ version 4 in survey mode. Data came from immunoSEQ multiplex PCR; TCRdb stores just in-frame clones and leaves some out. The repertoire has roughly 60,000 clones, about 77% of them found once; the top ten carry approximately 1.7%. The material was CD4+ T cells sorted from PBMCs after approximately 18-hour stimulation, obtained from a patient who received antiretroviral therapy. The source of these receptors is an adult man with HIV who was CMV-seropositive.

A note on this clone: At the DNA level, this CDR3 is encoded by other sequences in the same sample as well. In nucleotides, the CDR3 is TGCGCCAGCAGCTTACAGGGAACGAACACTGAAGCTTTCTTT. Its translation: CASSLQGTNTEAFF. This chain uses TRBV5-1 with TRBJ1-1, with D tentatively TRBD1 (6 bases). The CDR3 is made up of 14 amino acids. Trimming stripped 2 bases from V and 1 base from J, with 9 bases between. The germline V gene encodes CDR1 SGHRS and CDR2 YFSETQ.

The rearrangement uses TRBV2 and TRBJ1-2; D call uncertain. In germline, CDR1 is SNHLY, CDR2 FYNNEI. Trimming removed 6 bases from V and 6 bases from J, with 17 bases in between. This CDR3 comprises 14 residues. CDR3 DNA: TGTGCCAGCAGCCTCCTCCCCCCCACAGATGGCTACACCTTC. It encodes CASSLLPPTDGYTF.

This clone has only one observation. The chain combines TRBV7-8 with TRBJ1-3, with TRBD1 matching 7 bases. Germline CDR1 SGHVS, CDR2 FQNEAQ. V lost 3 bases and J lost 4; bases outside the gene matches: 3. The CDR3 loop spans 14 amino acids. Written as DNA, the CDR3 is TGTGCCAGCAGCTTTGACAGGGTGGGAAACACCATATATTTT. Translation: CASSFDRVGNTIYF.

The genes are TRBV27 and TRBJ2-3; 10 nucleotides align to TRBD2. J lost 1 base, V lost 7 bases, and 5 bases had no gene match. Germline V lookup: CDR1 MNHEY, CDR2 SMNVEV (reference sequence). This CDR3 spans 15 amino acids. The CDR3 is CASTNLAGGTDTQYF. CDR3 bases: TGTGCCAGCACGAATCTAGCGGGGGGCACAGATACGCAGTATTTT.

The chain joins TRBV7-8 to TRBJ1-1; D call uncertain. Germline V lookup: CDR1 SGHVS, CDR2 FQNEAQ. The CDR3 spans 14 residues. The V end lost 2 bases, the J end lost 0 bases, and 7 bases lay between the germline ends. The DNA for the CDR3 is TGTGCCAGCAGCTTACGGACGGTGAACACTGAAGCTTTCTTT. Protein: CASSLRTVNTEAFF.

This clone has a handful of counts. The CDR3 DNA reads as TGTGCCAGTAGTAGAGTCCAAAACATTCAGTACTTC. Protein product: CASSRVQNIQYF. The V call is TRBV19, the J call TRBJ2-4; D gene uncertain. Germline V gene lookup returns CDR1 LNHDA and CDR2 SQIVND (reference sequence). The V end lost 4 bases, the J end lost 5 bases, and 6 bases lay between the germline ends. The CDR3 is 12 residues long.

The chain employs TRBV18 and TRBJ1-2, with a tentative D call TRBD1 (6 bases). CDR1 is KGHSH, CDR2 LQKENI, per germline. The V end was cut by 6 bases, the J end by 8 bases, with 16 bases between. The CDR3 runs 13 residues. The CDR3 here is CASSIQGTRGYTF. In DNA, the CDR3 is TGTGCCAGCTCCATACAGGGAACTAGGGGCTACACCTTC. The variable domain in full, with the rest retrieved from reference TRBV18 and TRBJ1-2, is NAGVMQNPRHLVRRRGQEARLRCSPMKGHSHVYWYRQLPEEGLKFMVYLQKENIIDESGMPKERFSAEFPKEGPSILRIQQVVRGDSAAYFCASSIQGTRGYTFGSGTRLTVV.

The chain carries TRBV5-5 and TRBJ2-7; tentative D call: TRBD1 (5 bases). This CDR3 is 14 amino acids long. Germline V gene lookup returns CDR1 SGHKS and CDR2 YYEKEE (reference sequence). Trimming stripped 1 base from V and 4 bases from J, with 12 bases between. The CDR3 sequence: CASSLYNTGYEQYF. The DNA for the CDR3 is TGTGCCAGCAGCTTGTATAACACAGGATACGAGCAGTACTTC.

CDR3 region: CASSSSSNSNQPQHF. The CDR3 bases are TGTGCCAGCAGTTCCTCCTCCAACAGCAATCAGCCCCAGCATTTT. V and J are TRBV6-5 and TRBJ1-5; D is undetermined. Germline V gene lookup returns CDR1 MNHEY and CDR2 SVGAGI. There are 15 residues in the CDR3. V was shortened by 4 bases and J by 1 base, with 11 bases between the two germline ends.

J is TRBJ1-2 and V is TRBV24-1; D might be TRBD1 (5 bases). V lost 4 bases to trimming and J lost 8 bases, with 19 bases between them. The CDR3 contains 15 residues. The germline V gene encodes CDR1 KGHDR and CDR2 SFDVKD. CDR3 sequence: CATSDGGRRGLGYTF. CDR3 bases: TGTGCCACCAGTGACGGAGGGAGGCGGGGGTTGGGCTACACCTTC.

The V and J genes are TRBV19 and TRBJ2-3; 14 nucleotides line up with TRBD2. This CDR3 region has 22 residues. Per the germline V gene, CDR1 is LNHDA and CDR2 is SQIVND (reference sequence). V lost 0 bases, J lost 1 base, and 15 bases stayed unmatched. CDR3 amino acids: CASSIDRPGLAGVVYGTDTQYF. CDR3 nucleotides: TGTGCCAGTAGTATAGATCGCCCGGGACTAGCGGGGGTTGTTTATGGCACAGATACGCAGTATTTT.

This clone was seen only once. This sequence joins TRBV11-2 and TRBJ2-3; D unresolved. V was cut by 5 bases and J by 4 bases, with 10 bases left in between. The CDR3 has 13 amino acids. CDR1 and CDR2 (germline): SGHAT, FQNNGV. CDR3 sequence (DNA): TGTGCCAGCAGCCAACCTAGGGCAGATACGCAGTATTTT. The encoded protein is CASSQPRADTQYF.

The chain couples TRBV18 to TRBJ2-7; 9 nucleotides line up with TRBD1. V lost 3 bases to trimming and J lost 3 bases; unmatched junction nucleotides: 3. Germline V gene lookup returns CDR1 KGHSH and CDR2 LQKENI. The CDR3 spans 14 residues. This chain's CDR3 is CASSPRQGVYEQYF. The CDR3, as DNA: TGTGCCAGCTCACCTCGACAGGGGGTCTACGAGCAGTACTTC.

CDR3 sequence: CASSLAYRGNEQYF. In nucleotides, the CDR3 is TGTGCCAGCAGCTTAGCATACAGGGGTAACGAGCAGTACTTC. The chain recombines TRBV7-8 with TRBJ2-7; 7 bases map to TRBD1. CDR3 length: 14 amino acids. V dropped 0 bases and J dropped 5; count of bases not matched to a gene: 4. Germline lookup yields CDR1 SGHVS and CDR2 FQNEAQ.

For the CDR3, the DNA is TGTGCCAGCAGTTGGGGGACAGGGCCTTCTGCTGGAAACACCATATATTTT. This gives the protein CASSWGTGPSAGNTIYF. The gene calls are TRBV27 and TRBJ1-3; 9 nucleotides line up with TRBD1. V shed 4 bases, J shed 2 bases, and the junction held 9 bases outside the gene matches. The germline gives CDR1 MNHEY, CDR2 SMNVEV (reference sequence). CDR3 length equals 17 residues.

The J gene is TRBJ1-6, the V gene TRBV2; possible D gene TRBD1, 5 bases. This CDR3 has 15 amino acids. V gave up 4 bases and J gave up 4 bases, with 11 bases separating them. The V gene's germline CDR1 is SNHLY and CDR2 FYNNEI. This CDR3 reads CASSVGDRYNSPLHF. The CDR3 bases are TGTGCCAGCAGTGTTGGGGACCGTTATAATTCACCCCTCCACTTT.

The rearrangement uses TRBV5-1 and TRBJ2-1; 8 bases line up with TRBD2. J gave up 9 bases and V 7 bases, and 18 bases lay outside the gene matches. Germline CDR1 reads SGHRS; CDR2 reads YFSETQ. CDR3 size: 16 residues. CDR3 sequence (DNA): TGCGCCAGCCTCGAATCTGAACTGCGGGGGGTTGGTGAGCAGTTCTTC. Amino acids: CASLESELRGVGEQFF.

V gene TRBV23-1 combines with J gene TRBJ1-5, with D perhaps TRBD1 (6 bases). TRBV23-1 is reported as an ORF; its role is uncertain. V lost 3 bases to trimming and J lost 0 bases, with 18 bases between them. This CDR3 has 18 residues. CDR3 region: CASSHHRAYLYSNQPQHF. As DNA, the CDR3 is TGCGCCAGCAGTCACCACAGGGCTTATCTCTATAGCAATCAGCCCCAGCATTTT.